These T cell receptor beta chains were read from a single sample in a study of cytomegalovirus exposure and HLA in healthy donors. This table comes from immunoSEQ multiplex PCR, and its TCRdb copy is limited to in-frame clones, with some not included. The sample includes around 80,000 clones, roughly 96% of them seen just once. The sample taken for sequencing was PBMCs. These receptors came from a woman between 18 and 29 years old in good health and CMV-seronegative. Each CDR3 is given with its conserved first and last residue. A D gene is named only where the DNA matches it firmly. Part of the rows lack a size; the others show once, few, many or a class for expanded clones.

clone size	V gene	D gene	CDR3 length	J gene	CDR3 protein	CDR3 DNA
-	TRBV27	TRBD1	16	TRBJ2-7	CASRDAQGAHSYEQYF	TGTGCCAGCAGGGATGCACAGGGGGCACACTCCTACGAGCAGTACTTC
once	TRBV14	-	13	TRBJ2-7	CASRAGAQYEQYF	TGTGCCAGCCGGGCAGGGGCTCAATACGAGCAGTACTTC
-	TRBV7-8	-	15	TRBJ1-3	CASSTPLRTGNTIYF	TGTGCCAGCAGCACCCCACTTAGAACGGGAAACACCATATATTTT
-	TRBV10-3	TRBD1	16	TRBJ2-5	CATGTGGNYGEETQYF	TGTGCCACGGGGACAGGGGGCAATTATGGGGAAGAGACCCAGTACTTC
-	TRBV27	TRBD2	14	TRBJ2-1	CASSLLAGNNEQFF	TGTGCCAGCAGTTTGTTAGCGGGGAACAATGAGCAGTTCTTC
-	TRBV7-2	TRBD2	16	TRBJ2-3	CASSLGPSGRGDTQYF	TGTGCCAGCAGCTTAGGGCCTAGCGGGAGGGGGGATACGCAGTATTTT
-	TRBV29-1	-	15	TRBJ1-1	CSVEASAEQGTEAFF	TGCAGCGTTGAAGCTTCGGCGGAACAGGGCACTGAAGCTTTCTTT
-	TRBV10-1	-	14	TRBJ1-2	CASSPPGSLYGYTF	TGCGCCAGCAGCCCCCCGGGGTCCCTCTATGGCTACACCTTC
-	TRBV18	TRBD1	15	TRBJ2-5	CASSPRQGDQETQYF	TGTGCCAGCTCACCAAGACAGGGGGACCAAGAGACCCAGTACTTC
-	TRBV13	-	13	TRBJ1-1	CASSDTQNTEAFF	TGTGCCAGCAGCGACACACAGAACACTGAAGCTTTCTTT
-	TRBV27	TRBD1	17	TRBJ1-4	CASSFPKPGTEHEKLFF	TGTGCCAGCAGTTTCCCTAAACCCGGGACAGAACATGAAAAACTGTTTTTT
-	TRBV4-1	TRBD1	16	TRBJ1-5	CASSHYTGGIDQPQHF	TGCGCCAGCAGCCACTATACAGGGGGGATAGATCAGCCCCAGCATTTT
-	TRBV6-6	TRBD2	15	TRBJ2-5	CASRRRTSGKETQYF	TGTGCCAGCAGGCGGAGGACTAGCGGAAAAGAGACCCAGTACTTC
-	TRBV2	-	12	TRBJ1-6	CASSVESSPLHF	TGTGCCAGCAGTGTCGAGAGTTCACCCCTCCACTTT
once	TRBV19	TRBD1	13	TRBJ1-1	CASGQGAVSEAFF	TGTGCCAGTGGACAGGGGGCTGTTTCTGAAGCTTTCTTT
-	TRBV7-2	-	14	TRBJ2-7	CASSLVSAGYEQYF	TGTGCCAGCAGCTTAGTTTCGGCAGGCTACGAGCAGTACTTC
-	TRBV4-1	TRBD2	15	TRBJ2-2	CASKGRGGNTGELFF	TGCGCCAGCAAGGGACGGGGGGGGAACACCGGGGAGCTGTTTTTT
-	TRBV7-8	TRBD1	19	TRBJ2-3	CASSLAQGAQLLLSDTQYF	TGTGCCAGCAGCTTAGCGCAGGGGGCACAGCTGCTACTGTCAGATACGCAGTATTTT
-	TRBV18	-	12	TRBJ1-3	CASSVDRNTIYF	TGTGCCAGCTCAGTGGACAGAAACACCATATATTTT
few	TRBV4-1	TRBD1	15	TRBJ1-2	CASSQADRGAWGYTF	TGCGCCAGCAGCCAAGCCGACAGGGGCGCATGGGGCTACACCTTC
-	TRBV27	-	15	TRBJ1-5	CASSRGLPGNQPQHF	TGTGCCAGCAGTAGAGGACTCCCTGGGAATCAGCCCCAGCATTTT
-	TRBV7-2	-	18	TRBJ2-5	CASSHFWVDGDAQGTQYF	TGTGCCAGCAGCCATTTCTGGGTTGATGGGGATGCGCAGGGGACCCAGTACTTC
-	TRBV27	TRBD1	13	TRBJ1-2	CASSADRGFGYTF	TGTGCCAGCAGTGCGGACAGGGGGTTCGGCTACACCTTC
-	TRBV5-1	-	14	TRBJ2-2	CASSDRQETGELFF	TGCGCCAGCAGCGACCGACAGGAAACCGGGGAGCTGTTTTTT
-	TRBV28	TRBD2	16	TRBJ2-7	CASSFSGTSATYEQYF	TGTGCCAGCAGTTTCTCCGGGACTAGCGCCACCTACGAGCAGTACTTC
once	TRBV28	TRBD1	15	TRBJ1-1	CASSFSGTGHTEAFF	TGTGCCAGCAGCTTTTCCGGGACAGGGCACACTGAAGCTTTCTTT
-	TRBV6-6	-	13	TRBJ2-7	CASRRDQFYEQYF	TGTGCCAGCCGCCGGGATCAATTCTACGAGCAGTACTTC
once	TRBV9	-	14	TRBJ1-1	CASRPRGANTEAFF	TGTGCCAGCAGACCTCGGGGAGCGAACACTGAAGCTTTCTTT
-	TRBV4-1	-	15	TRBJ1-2	CASSSQHLRVEGYTF	TGCGCCAGCAGCTCCCAGCACCTCAGGGTTGAGGGCTACACCTTC
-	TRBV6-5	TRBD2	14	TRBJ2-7	CASSYSGGGYEQYF	TGTGCCAGCAGTTACTCGGGGGGGGGCTACGAGCAGTACTTC
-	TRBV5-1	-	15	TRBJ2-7	CASSTRTGSSYEQYF	TGCGCCAGCAGCACCCGGACGGGGAGCTCCTACGAGCAGTACTTC
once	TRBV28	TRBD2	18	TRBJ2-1	CASSTSGHTSKAYNEQFF	TGTGCCAGCAGTACTAGCGGGCATACTTCAAAGGCTTACAATGAGCAGTTCTTC
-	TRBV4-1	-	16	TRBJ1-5	CASSQDPGINNQPQHF	TGCGCCAGCAGCCAAGACCCCGGGATTAACAATCAGCCCCAGCATTTT
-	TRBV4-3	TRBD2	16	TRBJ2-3	CASSQSPSGSPDTQYF	TGCGCCAGCAGCCAGAGTCCTAGCGGGAGCCCAGATACGCAGTATTTT
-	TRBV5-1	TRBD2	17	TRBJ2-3	CASSTGLAGASTDTQYF	TGCGCCAGCAGCACAGGACTAGCGGGGGCTAGCACAGATACGCAGTATTTT
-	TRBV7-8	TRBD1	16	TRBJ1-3	CASSIRTGTSGNTIYF	TGTGCCAGCAGCATTAGGACAGGGACCTCTGGAAACACCATATATTTT
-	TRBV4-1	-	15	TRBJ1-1	CASSQERGIDTEAFF	TGCGCCAGCAGCCAAGAGAGGGGGATCGACACTGAAGCTTTCTTT
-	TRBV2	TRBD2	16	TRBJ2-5	CASSSRDGRAGETQYF	TGTGCCAGCAGTAGTCGGGACGGGAGGGCAGGAGAGACCCAGTACTTC
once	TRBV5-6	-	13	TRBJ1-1	CASTLDGNTEAFF	TGTGCCAGCACCCTAGACGGGAACACTGAAGCTTTCTTT
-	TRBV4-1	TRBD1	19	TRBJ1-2	CASSQGEFFGLGQGYGYTF	TGCGCCAGCAGCCAAGGCGAGTTTTTTGGCCTGGGACAGGGCTATGGCTACACCTTC
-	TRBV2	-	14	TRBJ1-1	CASTRGWGYGGAFF	TGTGCCAGCACCCGGGGGTGGGGGTACGGGGGAGCTTTCTTT